The clone carrying this T cell receptor beta chain was found a few times. This sample is drawn from a study of T cells in Graves' hyperthyroidism and ophthalmopathy. As for the study in general: Peripheral blood samples were taken at initial diagnosis, prior to any treatment.

Lactation, pregnancy, other autoimmune disease or uncontrolled infection excluded patients. PBMCs came from about 10 ml fresh peripheral blood. Template material for amplifying TCR beta CDR3 regions consisted of RNA transcripts. The HTBI primer set was used in a first-round RT-PCR of the TCR CDR3. TCRdb reanalysed the multiplex PCR reads using MiXCR and keeps one entry per CDR3 protein. The sample contains hundreds of thousands of distinct CDR3 sequences, 15% to 19% of which appear only once. The receptor's source is a woman between 18 and 29 years old with Graves' hyperthyroidism. The sample comprised blood.

The CDR3 loop reads CASSRAGREAKNIQYF. CDR3 nucleotide sequence: TGTGCCAGCAGCCGGGCTGGAAGGGAAGCCAAAAACATTCAGTACTTC. The chain is built from TRBV3-1 and TRBJ2-4; D is ambiguous. Trimming stripped 4 bases from V and 0 bases from J, with 13 bases between. The CDR3 loop spans 16 amino acids. Germline CDR1 LGHDT, CDR2 YNNKEL (reference sequence).